A single sample gave rise to the 31 T cell receptor beta chains below, sequenced in a study of T cell repertoires in cytomegalovirus infection. Their cognate antigens are unknown. TCRdb used MiXCR to reprocess the reads, holding one entry per CDR3 protein. The profile shows roughly 70,000 distinct CDR3 sequences, approximately 20% of them singletons. Here the sequenced sample was CD8+ T cells from cultured PBMCs, taken from culture after CMV antigen stimulation. Receptors originate from a human donor in good health (CMV status not recorded). Some clones in this sample may be carry-over from other donors' samples.

This clonotype was observed a single time. V gene TRBV4-2 combines with J gene TRBJ2-7, with D possibly being TRBD1 (5 bases). CDR1 is LGHNA and CDR2 is YNFKEQ in the germline V gene. Trimming shortened V by 1 base and J by 3 bases, and 16 bases separated the two germline ends. The CDR3 runs to 16 residues. The CDR3 loop is CASSQAARQGYYEQYF. The CDR3 DNA reads as TGTGCCAGCAGCCAAGCAGCGAGGCAGGGATACTACGAGCAGTACTTC.

This clonotype was counted many times. The chain recombines TRBV7-9 with TRBJ2-5; possibly TRBD2 for D (5 bases). V dropped 3 bases and J dropped 5 bases, with 10 bases sitting between them. This CDR3 is 13 amino acids long. Germline lookup yields CDR1 SEHNR and CDR2 FQNEAQ (reference sequence). The CDR3 coding sequence is TGTGCCAGCAGCTTGAGGGATAGGGAGACCCAGTACTTC. Translated, it gives CASSLRDRETQYF.

J is TRBJ1-1 and V is TRBV19; D remains unclear. Trimming shortened V by 6 bases and J by 3 bases, and 17 bases separated the two germline ends. CDR1 and CDR2 (germline): LNHDA, SQIVND (reference sequence). This CDR3 has 15 residues. The CDR3 region is CASSPGSGFDTEAFF. The CDR3 DNA follows: TGTGCCAGTAGCCCCGGGTCGGGATTTGACACTGAAGCTTTCTTT. The variable domain in full, completed from reference TRBV19 and TRBJ1-1, reads DGGITQSPKYLFRKEGQNVTLSCEQNLNHDAMYWYRQDPGQGLRLIYYSQIVNDFQKGDIAEGYSVSREKKESFPLTVTSAQKNPTAFYLCASSPGSGFDTEAFFGQGTRLTVV.

The V and J genes are TRBV6-2 or TRBV6-3 and TRBJ2-7, with no clear D. The ends were cut back, 6 bases at V and 4 bases at J, with 10 bases in the middle. Germline V gene data show CDR1 as MNHEY and CDR2 as SVGEGT. The CDR3 length is 12 residues. The CDR3 DNA reads as TGTGCCAGCAGCACCTCTCAGTACGAGCAGTACTTC. Protein: CASSTSQYEQYF.

V and J are TRBV4-3 and TRBJ1-2; D call uncertain. V was trimmed by 6 bases and J by 3 bases, leaving 20 bases between them. CDR3 length equals 16 residues. Germline-derived CDR1 and CDR2 are LGHNA and YSLEER. CDR3 DNA: TGCGCCAGCAGTCACTCCCCGGGATCATCTTACTATGGCTACACCTTC. This encodes CASSHSPGSSYYGYTF.

V gene TRBV11-2 combines with J gene TRBJ1-2, with D maybe TRBD1 (6 bases). This CDR3 comprises 15 residues. Germline loops: CDR1 SGHAT, CDR2 FQNNGV. With 0 bases removed from V and 2 bases from J, the gap between germline ends came to 10 bases. The CDR3 nucleotides read TGTGCCAGCAGCTTAGAGGGGGCATCCAACTATGGCTACACCTTC. Translated: CASSLEGASNYGYTF. Variable domain in full (rest from reference TRBV11-2 and TRBJ1-2): EAGVAQSPRYKIIEKRQSVAFWCNPISGHATLYWYQQILGQGPKLLIQFQNNGVVDDSQLPKDRFSAERLKGVDSTLKIQPAKLEDSAVYLCASSLEGASNYGYTFGSGTRLTVV.

The chain has TRBV7-8 and TRBJ2-1; no clear D gene. The CDR3 totals 14 residues. Deletions cut 3 bases from V and 7 bases from J, with 13 bases between. The V gene's germline CDR1 is SGHVS and CDR2 FQNEAQ. This chain's CDR3 is CASSFQAGNNEQFF. In DNA, the CDR3 is TGTGCCAGCAGCTTTCAGGCTGGTAATAATGAGCAGTTCTTC.

This clonotype was found once. This sequence joins TRBV6-1 and TRBJ2-7; 9 bases agree with TRBD2. The CDR3 is made up of 15 amino acids. Germline CDR1 and CDR2: MNHNS and SASEGT. J gave up 4 bases and V 1 base, and 5 bases lay outside the gene matches. The CDR3 nucleotides are TGTGCCAGCAGTGAAGGCGGGGGGGCTTGGTACGAGCAGTACTTC. Protein product: CASSEGGGAWYEQYF.

The chain joins TRBV13 to TRBJ2-3, with TRBD1 matching 9 bases. This CDR3 comprises 17 residues. Trimming cost V 1 base and J 2 bases; bases outside gene matches: 7. From germline, CDR1 is PRHDT and CDR2 FYEKMQ (reference sequence). CDR3 nucleotide sequence: TGTGCCAGCAGCTTAGCCCTCGACAGGGGGTCCACAGATACGCAGTATTTT. Its protein product is CASSLALDRGSTDTQYF.

The chain combines TRBV7-9 with TRBJ2-5; no firm D call. CDR1 is SEHNR, CDR2 FQNEAQ, per germline (reference sequence). The CDR3 runs 14 residues. Between the trimmed V and J ends, which lost 0 bases and 3 bases, there was a span of 8 bases. Here the CDR3 reads CASSLAGNEETQYF. The CDR3 DNA is TGTGCCAGCAGCTTAGCGGGAAACGAAGAGACCCAGTACTTC.

A few counts support this clonotype. The V call is TRBV12-3 or TRBV12-4, the J call TRBJ1-4; D call uncertain. The CDR3 has 15 amino acids. Trimming cost V 3 bases and J 0 bases, with 8 bases left between them. For the CDR3, the DNA is TGTGCCAGCAGTTTCGATGGGACAACTAATGAAAAACTGTTTTTT. Its protein is CASSFDGTTNEKLFF.

The chain recombines TRBV6-1 with TRBJ2-2; 7 nucleotides align to TRBD1. V lost 6 bases to trimming and J lost 5 bases; unmatched junction nucleotides: 6. The CDR3 loop spans 14 amino acids. Germline CDR1 reads MNHNS; CDR2 reads SASEGT. For the CDR3, the DNA is TGTGCCAGCAGAACCGGGACAGAAACCGGGGAGCTGTTTTTT. Its translation is CASRTGTETGELFF.

The V gene is TRBV7-2, the J gene TRBJ1-2; no clear D. This CDR3 is built from 14 residues. Trimming took off 3 bases at V and 5 bases at J, with 13 bases between the two ends. The germline V gene encodes CDR1 SGHTA and CDR2 FQGNSA. CDR3: CASSFLSPEYGYTF. CDR3 DNA: TGTGCCAGCAGCTTTTTGTCCCCCGAATATGGCTACACCTTC.

This clonotype was observed a few times. This chain joins TRBV6-5 and TRBJ2-5; D is uncertain. The CDR3 extends over 13 amino acids. Germline V gene sequence: CDR1 MNHEY, CDR2 SVGAGI. V lost 4 bases and J lost 2, with 8 bases in between. CDR3 bases: TGTGCCAGCAGTTCCGTTGGTCAAGAGACCCAGTACTTC. It translates to CASSSVGQETQYF.

This clonotype has just a few counts. V and J are TRBV24-1 and TRBJ2-7; D is undetermined. CDR3 length equals 11 residues. Germline-derived CDR1 and CDR2 are KGHDR and SFDVKD. V was clipped by 4 bases and J by 4 bases, with 4 bases between them. The DNA of the CDR3 is TGTGCCACCAGTGACTTATACGAGCAGTACTTC. This sequence encodes CATSDLYEQYF.

The CDR3 sequence is CASSPGQLSYNEQFF. CDR3 nucleotide sequence: TGTGCCAGCAGCCCGGGACAGCTCTCCTACAATGAGCAGTTCTTC. The rearrangement uses TRBV11-2 and TRBJ2-1, with TRBD1 matching over 7 bases. The CDR3 totals 15 residues. In germline, CDR1 is SGHAT, CDR2 FQNNGV. J lost 0 bases, V lost 5 bases, and 4 bases had no gene match.

The V call is TRBV28, the J call TRBJ1-1; D may be TRBD1 (5 bases). The CDR3 consists of 16 residues. Trimming left V 3 bases short and J 6 bases short, with 20 bases between. Germline CDR1 MDHEN, CDR2 SYDVKM. CDR3 DNA sequence: TGTGCCAGCAGTTTTCGATCGAGACAGAGACTCGCTGAAGCTTTCTTT. Translated, it gives CASSFRSRQRLAEAFF.

This clonotype was seen only a few times. The chain combines TRBV7-2 with TRBJ2-3; a weak D match, TRBD2 (6 bases). Deletions cut 5 bases from V and 0 bases from J, with 9 bases between. CDR1 and CDR2 from the germline V gene are SGHTA and FQGNSA. The CDR3 runs 14 residues. The CDR3 DNA reads TGTGCCAGCAGCGCGGGACCGAGCACAGATACGCAGTATTTT. Its translation is CASSAGPSTDTQYF.

The CDR3 loop is CASSPPGQQETQYF. CDR3 bases: TGTGCCAGCAGTCCCCCGGGACAACAAGAGACCCAGTACTTC. The chain recombines TRBV6-5 with TRBJ2-5; the D gene is possibly TRBD1 (6 bases). Germline CDR1 is MNHEY and CDR2 is SVGAGI. V dropped 5 bases and J dropped 2 bases, with 12 bases sitting between them. The CDR3 is 14 amino acids.

This clonotype was counted a few times. This rearrangement joins TRBV27 to TRBJ1-1; D gene ambiguous. The CDR3 is made up of 13 amino acids. Germline CDR1 and CDR2: MNHEY and SMNVEV (reference sequence). V lost 6 bases, J lost 2 bases, and 10 bases lay in between. This chain's CDR3 is CASRIQKNTEAFF. CDR3 nucleotides: TGTGCCAGCAGAATACAGAAAAACACTGAAGCTTTCTTT.

This clonotype was seen more than once but under ten times. This chain connects TRBV7-2 to TRBJ2-1; tentative D call: TRBD1 (5 bases). V lost 1 base, J lost 3 bases, and 13 bases lay in between. This CDR3 region has 16 residues. Germline V gene data show CDR1 as SGHTA and CDR2 as FQGNSA. The DNA for the CDR3 is TGTGCCAGCAGCTTAGTCGACAGTGCACTCTACAATGAGCAGTTCTTC. Translating gives CASSLVDSALYNEQFF.

Ten or more counts support this clonotype. This chain connects TRBV4-2 to TRBJ1-1; no firm D call. CDR1 LGHNA and CDR2 YNFKEQ come from the germline V gene. Trimming shortened V by 4 bases and J by 4 bases, and 13 bases separated the two germline ends. This CDR3 is built from 14 residues. CDR3 sequence reads: CASSPSLGATEAFF. The CDR3, as DNA: TGTGCCAGCAGCCCAAGTCTGGGCGCCACTGAAGCTTTCTTT.

This clonotype was counted a few times. The chain is built from TRBV30 and TRBJ2-1; D is perhaps TRBD1 (5 bases). Germline assignment: CDR1 GTSNPN and CDR2 SVGIG (reference sequence). Trimming left V 0 bases short and J 4 bases short, with 10 bases between. CDR3 length: 14 residues. This CDR3 is CAWSVLDTYNEQFF. CDR3 DNA: TGTGCCTGGAGTGTTCTGGACACTTACAATGAGCAGTTCTTC.

V is TRBV20-1 and J is TRBJ1-4, with 7 bases aligning to TRBD1. The junction had 15 bases not matched to a gene; V was cut back by 4 bases and J by 4 bases. The V gene's germline CDR1 is DFQATT and CDR2 SNEGSKA (reference sequence). CDR3 length: 17 residues. The CDR3 DNA reads TGCAGTGCTAAACGGGACAGAGCGTATGGGATTAATGAAAAACTGTTTTTT. This translates into CSAKRDRAYGINEKLFF.

A few counts support this clonotype. The chain is built from TRBV7-8 and TRBJ1-3; D might be TRBD1 (5 bases). Trimming pared 5 bases from V and 1 base from J, leaving 12 bases between. Germline V gives CDR1 SGHVS, CDR2 FQNEAQ. This CDR3 contains 15 residues. The CDR3 loop reads CASSAAGTSGNTIYF. CDR3 DNA: TGTGCCAGCAGCGCTGCCGGGACGTCTGGAAACACCATATATTTT.

This clonotype was detected only a few times. This chain uses TRBV7-8 with TRBJ1-4; D gene unclear. This CDR3 region has 15 residues. Germline assignment: CDR1 SGHVS and CDR2 FQNEAQ. Between the trimmed V and J ends, which lost 5 bases and 4 bases, there was a span of 14 bases. The CDR3 protein is CASSPGRLLNEKLFF. CDR3 nucleotide sequence: TGTGCCAGCAGCCCCGGCCGGCTTCTTAATGAAAAACTGTTTTTT. The whole variable domain, filled in from reference TRBV7-8 and TRBJ1-4, reads GAGVSQSPRYKVAKRGQDVALRCDPISGHVSLFWYQQALGQGPEFLTYFQNEAQLDKSGLPSDRFFAERPEGSVSTLKIQRTQQEDSAVYLCASSPGRLLNEKLFFGSGTQLSVL.

The rearrangement joins TRBV2 to TRBJ1-1; D perhaps matches TRBD1 (6 bases). The CDR3 covers 14 residues. V was cut by 5 bases and J by 1 base, with 11 bases left in between. CDR1 is SNHLY and CDR2 is FYNNEI in the germline V gene. The CDR3 sequence: CASSPQGRNTEAFF. The CDR3 DNA follows: TGTGCCAGCAGTCCCCAGGGGCGGAACACTGAAGCTTTCTTT.

The chain is built from TRBV11-2 and TRBJ2-7; D may match TRBD1 or TRBD2 (6 bases each). There are 16 residues in the CDR3. Trimming took 5 bases from V and 1 from J, leaving 18 bases between them. CDR1 is SGHAT, CDR2 FQNNGV, per germline. The DNA of the CDR3 is TGTGCCAGCAGCCGTGAGACCGGGGGCCGATCCTACGAGCAGTACTTC. It codes for CASSRETGGRSYEQYF.

The V call is TRBV4-2, the J call TRBJ2-1; perhaps D is TRBD1 or TRBD2 (5 bases each). The V gene lost 4 bases and the J gene lost 2 bases, with 12 bases spanning the gap. Germline V gene lookup returns CDR1 LGHNA and CDR2 YNFKEQ. This CDR3 has 15 residues. The CDR3 spells CASSLPGAAYNEQFF. The DNA of the CDR3 is TGTGCCAGCAGCCTCCCCGGGGCCGCCTACAATGAGCAGTTCTTC.

This clonotype has a handful of counts. This sequence joins TRBV6-2 or TRBV6-3 and TRBJ2-2, with D possibly being TRBD2 (5 bases). V was pared by 0 bases and J by 7 bases, with 12 bases between. From germline, CDR1 is MNHEY and CDR2 SVGEGT. The CDR3 sequence is 15 residues long. Here the CDR3 DNA reads TGTGCCAGCAGTTACTCGGCTAGCTGGGGCGGGGAGCTGTTTTTT. Protein: CASSYSASWGGELFF.

In its sample, this clonotype was seen a few times. The rearrangement uses TRBV19 and TRBJ1-1; TRBD1 matches 8 bases. The germline V gene encodes CDR1 LNHDA and CDR2 SQIVND (reference sequence). The CDR3 is 14 amino acids. V dropped 10 bases and J dropped 4; count of bases not matched to a gene: 11. CDR3 coding DNA: TGTGCCACCTCGAGACAGGGGATAGCCACTGAAGCTTTCTTT. It translates to CATSRQGIATEAFF.